One sample yielded the 14 T cell receptor beta chains listed below, sequenced in a study of blood T cells in healthy people across ages. The second PCR ran roughly 6 to 11 cycles with a sample-barcoded 5' primer and J-beta primers. TCRdb independently ran MiXCR on the 5' RACE reads; one entry per CDR3 protein. The repertoire holds 700,000 to 850,000 distinct CDR3 sequences, with 40% to 65% as singletons. The source material was blood. Receptors were obtained from a man of 80 years or more in good health.

The chain is built from TRBV6-1 and TRBJ2-5; 7 positions agree with TRBD1. Trimming cost V 7 bases and J 5 bases; bases outside gene matches: 7. CDR1 MNHNS and CDR2 SASEGT come from the germline V gene. The CDR3 is 13 amino acids. DNA for the CDR3: TGTGCCAGCATTCGACAGGGTGTCGAGACCCAGTACTTC. Protein product: CASIRQGVETQYF.

The count of this clonotype is one. The chain is built from TRBV14 and TRBJ2-3, with D possibly called TRBD1 or TRBD2 (5 bases each). CDR1 and CDR2 (germline): SGHDN, FVKESK. The CDR3 covers 16 residues. Trimming removed 0 bases from V and 4 bases from J, with 14 bases in between. The chain's CDR3 is CASSQDRGAIADTQYF. The CDR3 bases are TGTGCCAGCAGCCAAGACCGAGGGGCTATCGCAGATACGCAGTATTTT.

On this clonotype itself: One end of the junction does not line up with germline, which may come from a read error. The chain uses TRBV12-3 or TRBV12-4 and TRBJ2-7, with D perhaps matching TRBD1 (5 bases). This CDR3 contains 14 residues. CDR3 region: CVSRPATDSYEQYF. DNA for the CDR3: TGTGTCAGCAGACCCGCGACAGATTCCTACGAGCAGTACTTC.

The chain is built from TRBV5-1 and TRBJ2-1; TRBD2 is a possible D gene (6 bases). This CDR3 has 16 amino acids. Trimming shortened V by 4 bases and J by 2 bases, and 16 bases separated the two germline ends. Germline CDR1 SGHRS, CDR2 YFSETQ. CDR3 DNA: TGCGCCAGCAGCCGCTCCGGGACTTCCCCCTACAATGAGCAGTTCTTC. Translating it yields CASSRSGTSPYNEQFF.

The genes are TRBV20-1 and TRBJ2-1; 14 positions match TRBD2. Trimming at V came to 3 bases and at J to 5 bases, leaving 6 bases not matched to a gene. In germline, CDR1 is DFQATT, CDR2 SNEGSKA (reference sequence). The CDR3 totals 16 residues. The CDR3 sequence: CSARGTSGRFNNEQFF. The DNA of the CDR3 is TGCAGTGCTAGGGGGACTAGCGGGAGATTCAACAATGAGCAGTTCTTC.

CDR3 region: CASSGGSSGAYNEQFF. The CDR3 nucleotides are TGCGCCAGCAGCGGGGGCAGTAGCGGAGCCTACAATGAGCAGTTCTTC. This sequence joins TRBV5-1 and TRBJ2-1; D tentatively fits TRBD1 or TRBD2 (6 bases each). Germline values: CDR1 SGHRS, CDR2 YFSETQ. V was pared by 4 bases and J by 2 bases, with 16 bases between. The CDR3 spans 16 residues.

The genes are TRBV7-9 and TRBJ1-2, with TRBD1 identical over 11 bases. Germline loops: CDR1 SEHNR, CDR2 FQNEAQ (reference sequence). CDR3 size: 16 residues. The ends lost 5 bases at V and 3 bases at J; junction bases unmatched: 8. Written as DNA, the CDR3 is TGTGCCAGCAGCCCAAGGTGGACAGGGGGCGACTATGGCTACACCTTC. Residues: CASSPRWTGGDYGYTF.

The rearrangement uses TRBV24-1 and TRBJ2-6, with 8 bases matching TRBD1. The CDR3 runs to 17 residues. V dropped 3 bases and J dropped 3; count of bases not matched to a gene: 6. The V gene's germline CDR1 is KGHDR and CDR2 SFDVKD. The CDR3 DNA follows: TGTGCCACCAGTGATATCAGGGGGCCTGGTGGGGCCAACGTCCTGACTTTC. Residues: CATSDIRGPGGANVLTF.

This rearrangement joins TRBV11-2 to TRBJ2-1; the D is unclear. Germline-derived CDR1 and CDR2 are SGHAT and FQNNGV. Trimming cost V 5 bases and J 8 bases, with 13 bases left between them. The CDR3 loop spans 13 amino acids. CDR3 protein: CASSVVRVDEQFF. DNA for the CDR3: TGTGCCAGCAGCGTAGTTCGGGTGGATGAGCAGTTCTTC. Looking up the rest from reference TRBV11-2 and TRBJ2-1 gives the full variable domain: EAGVAQSPRYKIIEKRQSVAFWCNPISGHATLYWYQQILGQGPKLLIQFQNNGVVDDSQLPKDRFSAERLKGVDSTLKIQPAKLEDSAVYLCASSVVRVDEQFFGPGTRLTVL.

V gene TRBV3-1 combines with J gene TRBJ2-1; D possibly matches TRBD1 or TRBD2 (5 bases each). V was cut by 1 base and J by 10 bases, with 11 bases left in between. Germline CDR1 is LGHDT and CDR2 is YNNKEL (reference sequence). The CDR3 length is 13 residues. The CDR3 loop reads CASSQGSRGEQFF. The DNA for the CDR3 is TGTGCCAGCAGCCAAGGGTCCCGGGGCGAGCAGTTCTTC.

This chain uses TRBV7-6 with TRBJ2-3; 9 nucleotides match TRBD2. The V gene's germline CDR1 is SGHVS and CDR2 FNYEAQ. The CDR3 spans 15 residues. Trimming cost V 3 bases and J 4 bases; bases outside gene matches: 5. The CDR3, as DNA: TGTGCCAGCAGCTTGGCTAGCGGGACGGCAGATACGCAGTATTTT. The encoded protein is CASSLASGTADTQYF.

Comment on this clonotype: The junction and the germline gene differ at one end; a read error may be behind it. The rearrangement uses TRBV3-1 and TRBJ2-7; 8 bases map to TRBD1. CDR3 length: 14 residues. Germline loops: CDR1 LGHDT, CDR2 YNNKEL (reference sequence). In DNA form, the CDR3 reads TGTGCCGGCAGCCAGCCCGGACAGGGCTACGAGCAGTACTTC. Amino acids: CAGSQPGQGYEQYF.

This clonotype was recorded at least ten times. The chain recombines TRBV10-3 with TRBJ2-2; D possibly matches TRBD1 or TRBD2 (5 bases each). The CDR3 length is 16 residues. Germline V gives CDR1 ENHRY, CDR2 SYGVKD. The germline V and J ends were trimmed by 8 bases and 2 bases, with 18 bases remaining between them. CDR3 amino acids: CAIRGDRDRNTGELFF. The CDR3 coding sequence is TGTGCCATCCGAGGGGACCGTGACAGAAACACCGGGGAGCTGTTTTTT.

This clonotype was counted only a few times. V usage is TRBV29-1 and J usage is TRBJ2-1, with D maybe TRBD1 (6 bases). The CDR3 extends over 15 amino acids. The V gene's germline CDR1 is SQVTM and CDR2 ANQGSEA. V lost 6 bases to trimming and J lost 3 bases, with 18 bases between them. The CDR3 spells CSVDSLVAYYNEQFF. The CDR3 DNA follows: TGCAGCGTGGACAGCCTGGTGGCATACTACAATGAGCAGTTCTTC.